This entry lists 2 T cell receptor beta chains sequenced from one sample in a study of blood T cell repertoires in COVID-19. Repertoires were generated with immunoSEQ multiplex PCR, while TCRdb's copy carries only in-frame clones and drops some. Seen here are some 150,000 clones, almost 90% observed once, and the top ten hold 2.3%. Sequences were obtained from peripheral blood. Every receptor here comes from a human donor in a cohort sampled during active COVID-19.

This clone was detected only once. Here the CDR3 DNA reads TGTGCCAGCAGTTTGGGACAGGGGGCGTTGGGTAATGAAAAACTGTTTTTT. Translating gives CASSLGQGALGNEKLFF. The V call is TRBV28, the J call TRBJ1-4; 12 bases match TRBD1. The CDR3 loop spans 17 amino acids. Germline V gives CDR1 MDHEN, CDR2 SYDVKM. The trim removed 3 bases at V and 4 bases at J, leaving 6 bases unmatched.

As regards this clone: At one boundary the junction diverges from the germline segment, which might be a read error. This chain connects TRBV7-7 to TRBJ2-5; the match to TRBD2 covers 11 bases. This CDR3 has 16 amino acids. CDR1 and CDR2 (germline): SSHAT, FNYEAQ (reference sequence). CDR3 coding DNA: TGTGCTAGCAGCTGGGGGGGACTAGCGGCTCAAGAGACCCAGTACTTC. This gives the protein CASSWGGLAAQETQYF.